A selection of T cell receptor beta chains follows, all from one sample in a study of T cell changes during pregnancy in multiple sclerosis. Some clones are missing from TCRdb's copy, which holds only in-frame ones; the method was immunoSEQ multiplex PCR. Found here are 65,000 to 95,000 clones, around 94% of them singletons; the top ten hold around 0.91%. This material consisted of peripheral blood, taken in the second trimester of pregnancy. The receptor source for this set is a female donor in good health, enrolled as a control in a pregnancy study. The CDR3 runs from the conserved cysteine through the conserved F or W. Each record gives: CDR3 protein, J gene, clone size, V gene. Rows may omit the clone size; those that give it use once, few, many or a size class.

CASSGFRTSGEQYF TRBJ2-7 . TRBV6-1
CASGGNEQFF TRBJ2-1 . TRBV2
CASTQQDRLFNQPQHF TRBJ1-5 once TRBV28
CASSLRLAGGEEQFF TRBJ2-1 . TRBV11-2
CASSLTRQGGGDTGELFF TRBJ2-2 . TRBV5-1
CASSASTDTQYF TRBJ2-3 . TRBV25-1
CASSYQAGGYNEQFF TRBJ2-1 . TRBV6-6
CASSWGTPTAKETQYF TRBJ2-5 once TRBV5-5
CASSPTWREGIGSEQFF TRBJ2-1 . TRBV5-6
CASTQGAGVTDTQYF TRBJ2-3 . TRBV9
CASSSSGSSSYEQYF TRBJ2-7 . TRBV5-1
CASREEETQYF TRBJ2-5 . TRBV2
CASSSSPNSNQPQHF TRBJ1-5 . TRBV6-5
CASSQEGLDYGYTF TRBJ1-2 . TRBV4-1
CASSEAGVGGAFF TRBJ1-1 . TRBV6-1
CASLPGLATRNEQFF TRBJ2-1 . TRBV28
CSVGQGTDYGYTF TRBJ1-2 . TRBV29-1
CASSLFAGTYVGRDYGYTF TRBJ1-2 . TRBV5-1
CASRLTGDVSTEAFF TRBJ1-1 . TRBV13
CASSPLAVSYNEQFF TRBJ2-1 few TRBV19
CASSGRTGNSNQPQHF TRBJ1-5 . TRBV6-1
CASSQSPGTDTQYF TRBJ2-3 . TRBV4-2
CASSLAGTNEKLFF TRBJ1-4 . TRBV5-1
CASSQSGANYEQYF TRBJ2-7 . TRBV5-1
CASSQDWLAGATGELFF TRBJ2-2 . TRBV4-2
CASSLVLAGGRSSYNEQFF TRBJ2-1 once TRBV5-1
CASSLVGLAGGEQFF TRBJ2-1 . TRBV5-1
CASSLGGSGGDTQYF TRBJ2-3 once TRBV5-4
CGGTGSYEQYF TRBJ2-7 . TRBV7-5
CASSTDPTGGNNQPQHF TRBJ1-5 . TRBV5-1
CASSPRDRVGEQYF TRBJ2-7 . TRBV9
CASSWGLAGVVDTGELFF TRBJ2-2 . TRBV7-9
CASSFFSETGELFF TRBJ2-2 . TRBV7-9
CASTSGGRFYEQYF TRBJ2-7 . TRBV28
CASSPLAGPSTDTQYF TRBJ2-3 . TRBV18
CASSDRVSGELFF TRBJ2-2 . TRBV2
CASSLGTAFTDTQYF TRBJ2-3 . TRBV5-8
CASSGDRVGYTF TRBJ1-2 . TRBV19
CASRRDLGNTEAFF TRBJ1-1 . TRBV6-1
CASSPGTGVTEAFF TRBJ1-1 . TRBV27
CAISQVSYNEQFF TRBJ2-1 . TRBV10-3
CASNRRGLDTEAFF TRBJ1-1 . TRBV6-1
CASSPSPGFPYEQYF TRBJ2-7 . TRBV6-1
CASSFQRQGSGYEQYF TRBJ2-7 once TRBV28
CASHHRAGALSTDTQYF TRBJ2-3 . TRBV2
CASSQTSGSTDTQYF TRBJ2-3 . TRBV4-1
CASSSGGLQETQYF TRBJ2-5 . TRBV5-5
CASSPELTSEGETQYF TRBJ2-5 once TRBV19
CASVGVGGPLETQYF TRBJ2-3 . TRBV27
CASSWGGTGELFF TRBJ2-2 once TRBV7-7
CASSLGQGTSEYNEQFF TRBJ2-1 . TRBV11-2
CASRLNQETQYF TRBJ2-5 . TRBV2
CAISEQVGGELFF TRBJ2-2 . TRBV10-3
CASSGPGSPYEQYF TRBJ2-7 . TRBV18
CASSPTTRFNEQFF TRBJ2-1 . TRBV9
CSAERAAEAFF TRBJ1-1 . TRBV29-1
CASSQVGGRLANEQFF TRBJ2-1 . TRBV4-1
CASSLAGTGGPHNEQFF TRBJ2-1 . TRBV5-1
CASSYSLAGQETQYF TRBJ2-5 . TRBV6-6